The rows below give T cell receptor beta chains drawn from one sample of a study of beta chain features in type 1 diabetes. The repertoire was sequenced with immunoSEQ multiplex PCR; TCRdb's copy has only in-frame clones and lacks some. The table has approximately 360,000 clones, around 12% seen once. Sequencing input: naive CD4+ T cells from blood. The receptors shown here come from a woman between 18 and 29 years old with type 1 diabetes. The CDR3 runs from the conserved cysteine through the conserved F or W. The order of the fields is V gene, D gene, J gene, clone size, CDR3 protein, CDR3 DNA. A D gene is named only where the DNA matches it firmly. Not all rows give a size; the values are once, few, many and, for expanded clones, a class.

v_call: TRBV19; d_call: .; j_call: TRBJ2-5; clone_size: .; cdr3_aa: CASSWGGQETQYF; cdr3_nt: TGTGCCAGTAGTTGGGGCGGACAAGAGACCCAGTACTTC
v_call: TRBV5-4; d_call: TRBD1; j_call: TRBJ1-1; clone_size: few; cdr3_aa: CASSSGQEDTEAFF; cdr3_nt: TGTGCCAGCAGCTCGGGACAGGAGGACACTGAAGCTTTCTTT
v_call: TRBV29-1; d_call: .; j_call: TRBJ2-1; clone_size: few; cdr3_aa: CSVEGYGAYNEQFF; cdr3_nt: TGCAGCGTTGAAGGCTACGGGGCCTACAATGAGCAGTTCTTC
v_call: TRBV10-3; d_call: .; j_call: TRBJ2-5; clone_size: .; cdr3_aa: CAISQREETQYF; cdr3_nt: TGTGCCATCAGCCAGAGGGAAGAGACCCAGTACTTC
v_call: TRBV6-5; d_call: TRBD1; j_call: TRBJ2-7; clone_size: few; cdr3_aa: CASKWGQGLHEQYF; cdr3_nt: TGTGCCAGCAAGTGGGGACAGGGTTTACACGAGCAGTACTTC
v_call: TRBV30; d_call: TRBD1; j_call: TRBJ1-5; clone_size: .; cdr3_aa: CAWSRQGANQDQPQHF; cdr3_nt: TGTGCCTGGAGTAGACAGGGAGCAAATCAGGATCAGCCCCAGCATTTT
v_call: TRBV12-5; d_call: .; j_call: TRBJ2-5; clone_size: .; cdr3_aa: CASGLPNLQTQYF; cdr3_nt: TGTGCTAGTGGTTTGCCCAACTTACAGACCCAGTACTTC
v_call: TRBV29-1; d_call: TRBD1; j_call: TRBJ1-3; clone_size: few; cdr3_aa: CSVGGTGTGNTIYF; cdr3_nt: TGCAGCGTTGGCGGGACAGGGACTGGAAACACCATATATTTT
v_call: TRBV2; d_call: TRBD1; j_call: TRBJ1-6; clone_size: .; cdr3_aa: CASRGGLRDRDSPLHF; cdr3_nt: TGTGCCAGCAGGGGGGGCCTTCGGGACAGGGATTCACCCCTCCACTTT
v_call: TRBV5-4; d_call: TRBD2; j_call: TRBJ2-3; clone_size: few; cdr3_aa: CASSLLAGGTDTQYF; cdr3_nt: TGTGCCAGCAGCTTGCTAGCGGGGGGAACAGATACGCAGTATTTT
v_call: TRBV29-1; d_call: TRBD2; j_call: TRBJ2-2; clone_size: .; cdr3_aa: CSVVAGLNTGELFF; cdr3_nt: TGCAGCGTGGTAGCGGGGCTGAACACCGGGGAGCTGTTTTTT
v_call: TRBV4-2; d_call: TRBD1; j_call: TRBJ1-6; clone_size: few; cdr3_aa: CASSQGTGDGSPLHF; cdr3_nt: TGTGCCAGCAGCCAAGGAACAGGGGATGGTTCACCCCTCCACTTT
v_call: TRBV10-3; d_call: .; j_call: TRBJ1-5; clone_size: .; cdr3_aa: CATGTDQPQHF; cdr3_nt: TGTGCCACCGGTACCGATCAGCCCCAGCATTTT
v_call: TRBV7-2; d_call: .; j_call: TRBJ2-7; clone_size: .; cdr3_aa: CASSLVGGFREQYF; cdr3_nt: TGTGCCAGCAGCTTAGTGGGGGGTTTCCGCGAGCAGTACTTC
v_call: TRBV4-3; d_call: TRBD1; j_call: TRBJ2-7; clone_size: .; cdr3_aa: CASSQQRGPEQYF; cdr3_nt: TGCGCCAGCAGCCAACAAAGGGGGCCTGAGCAGTACTTC
v_call: TRBV11-2; d_call: .; j_call: TRBJ1-6; clone_size: few; cdr3_aa: CASSFRGTLNSPLHF; cdr3_nt: TGTGCCAGCAGCTTCCGTGGGACACTCAATTCACCCCTCCACTTT
v_call: TRBV7-8; d_call: TRBD1; j_call: TRBJ1-2; clone_size: few; cdr3_aa: CASSNRDREVFYTF; cdr3_nt: TGTGCCAGCAGCAATAGGGACAGGGAGGTTTTCTACACCTTC
v_call: TRBV6-6; d_call: TRBD2; j_call: TRBJ2-7; clone_size: .; cdr3_aa: CASGIAGGSDEQYF; cdr3_nt: TGTGCCAGCGGTATAGCGGGAGGGTCCGACGAGCAGTACTTC
v_call: TRBV27; d_call: .; j_call: TRBJ1-2; clone_size: few; cdr3_aa: CASSPWTVYGYTF; cdr3_nt: TGTGCCAGCAGTCCCTGGACTGTCTATGGCTACACCTTC
v_call: TRBV28; d_call: TRBD2; j_call: TRBJ2-1; clone_size: .; cdr3_aa: CASSLGTSGRTGEQFF; cdr3_nt: TGTGCCAGCAGCCTAGGGACTAGCGGGAGAACGGGCGAGCAGTTCTTC
v_call: TRBV4-2; d_call: TRBD1; j_call: TRBJ1-3; clone_size: few; cdr3_aa: CASSQGQGNTIYF; cdr3_nt: TGTGCCAGCAGCCAGGGACAGGGAAACACCATATATTTT
v_call: TRBV20-1; d_call: .; j_call: TRBJ1-1; clone_size: few; cdr3_aa: CSASRHSEAFF; cdr3_nt: TGCAGTGCTAGCCGGCACAGTGAAGCTTTCTTT
v_call: TRBV7-2; d_call: .; j_call: TRBJ1-1; clone_size: few; cdr3_aa: CASSLGHRADIGAFF; cdr3_nt: TGTGCCAGCAGCTTAGGCCACAGGGCTGATATTGGAGCTTTCTTT
v_call: TRBV7-2; d_call: .; j_call: TRBJ2-7; clone_size: .; cdr3_aa: CASSLAQGSAYEQYF; cdr3_nt: TGTGCCAGCAGCTTAGCCCAGGGTTCGGCCTACGAGCAGTACTTC
v_call: TRBV30; d_call: .; j_call: TRBJ1-1; clone_size: .; cdr3_aa: CAWSVQAEAFF; cdr3_nt: TGTGCCTGGAGTGTTCAGGCTGAAGCTTTCTTT
v_call: TRBV21-1; d_call: .; j_call: TRBJ1-2; clone_size: .; cdr3_aa: CATPQGLKPTNYGYTF; cdr3_nt: TGTGCCACCCCCCAGGGGCTGAAACCGACTAACTATGGCTACACCTTC
v_call: TRBV5-1; d_call: TRBD1; j_call: TRBJ2-2; clone_size: few; cdr3_aa: CASSIGQGTGELFF; cdr3_nt: TGCGCCAGCAGCATAGGACAGGGCACCGGGGAGCTGTTTTTT
v_call: TRBV2; d_call: .; j_call: TRBJ1-5; clone_size: few; cdr3_aa: CASSDRDRNQPQHF; cdr3_nt: TGTGCCAGCAGTGACAGGGATCGCAATCAGCCCCAGCATTTT
v_call: TRBV7-9; d_call: .; j_call: TRBJ1-2; clone_size: few; cdr3_aa: CASSQDSYGYTF; cdr3_nt: TGTGCCAGCAGCCAAGACAGTTATGGCTACACCTTC
v_call: TRBV15; d_call: .; j_call: TRBJ1-1; clone_size: .; cdr3_aa: CATSRDRLGAFF; cdr3_nt: TGTGCCACCAGCAGAGATCGACTGGGAGCTTTCTTT
v_call: TRBV2; d_call: .; j_call: TRBJ2-1; clone_size: few; cdr3_aa: CASKVERTMPFF; cdr3_nt: TGTGCCAGCAAGGTCGAGCGTACAATGCCGTTCTTC
v_call: TRBV4-2; d_call: .; j_call: TRBJ2-7; clone_size: .; cdr3_aa: CASSQEQDGIYDQYF; cdr3_nt: TGTGCCAGCAGCCAAGAACAGGACGGCATCTACGACCAGTACTTC
v_call: TRBV4-2; d_call: TRBD2; j_call: TRBJ2-2; clone_size: .; cdr3_aa: CASSRSGTKLNTGELFF; cdr3_nt: TGTGCCAGCAGCCGCTCCGGGACTAAACTTAACACCGGGGAGCTGTTTTTT
v_call: TRBV5-1; d_call: TRBD2; j_call: TRBJ2-1; clone_size: .; cdr3_aa: CASGTSGAYNEQFF; cdr3_nt: TGCGCCAGCGGGACTAGCGGAGCCTACAATGAGCAGTTCTTC
v_call: TRBV25-1; d_call: .; j_call: TRBJ2-5; clone_size: .; cdr3_aa: CASSYTGKQETQYF; cdr3_nt: TGTGCCAGCAGTTATACAGGGAAACAAGAGACCCAGTACTTC
v_call: TRBV7-8; d_call: .; j_call: TRBJ2-6; clone_size: .; cdr3_aa: CASSLEMGGANVLTF; cdr3_nt: TGTGCCAGCAGCTTAGAGATGGGCGGGGCCAACGTCCTGACTTTC
v_call: TRBV19; d_call: .; j_call: TRBJ2-7; clone_size: .; cdr3_aa: CASSITGNSYEQYF; cdr3_nt: TGTGCCAGTAGTATTACAGGGAATTCCTACGAGCAGTACTTC
v_call: TRBV5-4; d_call: TRBD2; j_call: TRBJ2-5; clone_size: few; cdr3_aa: CASSFRIAGNETQYF; cdr3_nt: TGTGCCAGCAGCTTTAGGATAGCGGGGAACGAGACCCAGTACTTC
v_call: TRBV5-6; d_call: .; j_call: TRBJ2-7; clone_size: few; cdr3_aa: CASTRQVGEQYF; cdr3_nt: TGTGCCAGCACCCGACAGGTTGGCGAGCAGTACTTC
v_call: TRBV10-2; d_call: .; j_call: TRBJ1-1; clone_size: .; cdr3_aa: CASSQNTEAFF; cdr3_nt: TGCGCCAGCTCACAGAACACTGAAGCTTTCTTT
v_call: TRBV2; d_call: TRBD1; j_call: TRBJ2-4; clone_size: .; cdr3_aa: CASSSDRGLLAKNIQYF; cdr3_nt: TGTGCCAGCAGTTCGGACAGGGGCTTATTAGCCAAAAACATTCAGTACTTC
v_call: TRBV18; d_call: TRBD2; j_call: TRBJ2-7; clone_size: .; cdr3_aa: CASSPVYLAGSVDEQYF; cdr3_nt: TGTGCCAGCTCACCAGTATATCTAGCGGGGAGCGTGGACGAGCAGTACTTC
v_call: TRBV4-3; d_call: .; j_call: TRBJ2-7; clone_size: few; cdr3_aa: CASSPNHPPSVHEQYF; cdr3_nt: TGCGCCAGCAGCCCAAACCATCCCCCCTCGGTCCACGAGCAGTACTTC
v_call: TRBV28; d_call: .; j_call: TRBJ2-1; clone_size: once; cdr3_aa: CASSLYLGTATSYEQFF; cdr3_nt: TGTGCCAGCAGTTTATATCTTGGGACCGCCACTAGCTATGAGCAGTTCTTC
v_call: TRBV19; d_call: .; j_call: TRBJ2-7; clone_size: .; cdr3_aa: CASRRSTGSYEQYF; cdr3_nt: TGTGCCAGTAGAAGATCGACAGGCTCCTACGAGCAGTACTTC
v_call: TRBV5-4; d_call: TRBD1; j_call: TRBJ1-5; clone_size: .; cdr3_aa: CASSAGTGDQPQHF; cdr3_nt: TGTGCCAGCAGCGCAGGGACAGGGGACCAGCCCCAGCATTTT
v_call: TRBV7-9; d_call: .; j_call: TRBJ2-7; clone_size: few; cdr3_aa: CASSSGLPPYEQYF; cdr3_nt: TGTGCCAGCAGCTCGGGACTCCCGCCCTACGAGCAGTACTTC
v_call: TRBV7-8; d_call: .; j_call: TRBJ2-1; clone_size: .; cdr3_aa: CASSLGPLNEQFF; cdr3_nt: TGTGCCAGCAGCTTAGGGCCGCTCAATGAGCAGTTCTTC
v_call: TRBV18; d_call: TRBD1; j_call: TRBJ2-1; clone_size: few; cdr3_aa: CASSPGQGWYEQFF; cdr3_nt: TGTGCCAGCTCACCGGGACAGGGGTGGTATGAGCAGTTCTTC
v_call: TRBV11-2; d_call: .; j_call: TRBJ2-7; clone_size: .; cdr3_aa: CASSFNRDTYEQYF; cdr3_nt: TGTGCCAGCAGCTTTAACAGGGATACCTACGAGCAGTACTTC
v_call: TRBV19; d_call: TRBD2; j_call: TRBJ2-3; clone_size: .; cdr3_aa: CASSRPAGGTDTQYF; cdr3_nt: TGTGCCAGTAGTAGGCCAGCGGGAGGGACAGATACGCAGTATTTT
v_call: TRBV2; d_call: TRBD2; j_call: TRBJ2-7; clone_size: few; cdr3_aa: CASSGTSALDEQYF; cdr3_nt: TGTGCCAGCAGTGGGACTAGCGCACTGGACGAGCAGTACTTC